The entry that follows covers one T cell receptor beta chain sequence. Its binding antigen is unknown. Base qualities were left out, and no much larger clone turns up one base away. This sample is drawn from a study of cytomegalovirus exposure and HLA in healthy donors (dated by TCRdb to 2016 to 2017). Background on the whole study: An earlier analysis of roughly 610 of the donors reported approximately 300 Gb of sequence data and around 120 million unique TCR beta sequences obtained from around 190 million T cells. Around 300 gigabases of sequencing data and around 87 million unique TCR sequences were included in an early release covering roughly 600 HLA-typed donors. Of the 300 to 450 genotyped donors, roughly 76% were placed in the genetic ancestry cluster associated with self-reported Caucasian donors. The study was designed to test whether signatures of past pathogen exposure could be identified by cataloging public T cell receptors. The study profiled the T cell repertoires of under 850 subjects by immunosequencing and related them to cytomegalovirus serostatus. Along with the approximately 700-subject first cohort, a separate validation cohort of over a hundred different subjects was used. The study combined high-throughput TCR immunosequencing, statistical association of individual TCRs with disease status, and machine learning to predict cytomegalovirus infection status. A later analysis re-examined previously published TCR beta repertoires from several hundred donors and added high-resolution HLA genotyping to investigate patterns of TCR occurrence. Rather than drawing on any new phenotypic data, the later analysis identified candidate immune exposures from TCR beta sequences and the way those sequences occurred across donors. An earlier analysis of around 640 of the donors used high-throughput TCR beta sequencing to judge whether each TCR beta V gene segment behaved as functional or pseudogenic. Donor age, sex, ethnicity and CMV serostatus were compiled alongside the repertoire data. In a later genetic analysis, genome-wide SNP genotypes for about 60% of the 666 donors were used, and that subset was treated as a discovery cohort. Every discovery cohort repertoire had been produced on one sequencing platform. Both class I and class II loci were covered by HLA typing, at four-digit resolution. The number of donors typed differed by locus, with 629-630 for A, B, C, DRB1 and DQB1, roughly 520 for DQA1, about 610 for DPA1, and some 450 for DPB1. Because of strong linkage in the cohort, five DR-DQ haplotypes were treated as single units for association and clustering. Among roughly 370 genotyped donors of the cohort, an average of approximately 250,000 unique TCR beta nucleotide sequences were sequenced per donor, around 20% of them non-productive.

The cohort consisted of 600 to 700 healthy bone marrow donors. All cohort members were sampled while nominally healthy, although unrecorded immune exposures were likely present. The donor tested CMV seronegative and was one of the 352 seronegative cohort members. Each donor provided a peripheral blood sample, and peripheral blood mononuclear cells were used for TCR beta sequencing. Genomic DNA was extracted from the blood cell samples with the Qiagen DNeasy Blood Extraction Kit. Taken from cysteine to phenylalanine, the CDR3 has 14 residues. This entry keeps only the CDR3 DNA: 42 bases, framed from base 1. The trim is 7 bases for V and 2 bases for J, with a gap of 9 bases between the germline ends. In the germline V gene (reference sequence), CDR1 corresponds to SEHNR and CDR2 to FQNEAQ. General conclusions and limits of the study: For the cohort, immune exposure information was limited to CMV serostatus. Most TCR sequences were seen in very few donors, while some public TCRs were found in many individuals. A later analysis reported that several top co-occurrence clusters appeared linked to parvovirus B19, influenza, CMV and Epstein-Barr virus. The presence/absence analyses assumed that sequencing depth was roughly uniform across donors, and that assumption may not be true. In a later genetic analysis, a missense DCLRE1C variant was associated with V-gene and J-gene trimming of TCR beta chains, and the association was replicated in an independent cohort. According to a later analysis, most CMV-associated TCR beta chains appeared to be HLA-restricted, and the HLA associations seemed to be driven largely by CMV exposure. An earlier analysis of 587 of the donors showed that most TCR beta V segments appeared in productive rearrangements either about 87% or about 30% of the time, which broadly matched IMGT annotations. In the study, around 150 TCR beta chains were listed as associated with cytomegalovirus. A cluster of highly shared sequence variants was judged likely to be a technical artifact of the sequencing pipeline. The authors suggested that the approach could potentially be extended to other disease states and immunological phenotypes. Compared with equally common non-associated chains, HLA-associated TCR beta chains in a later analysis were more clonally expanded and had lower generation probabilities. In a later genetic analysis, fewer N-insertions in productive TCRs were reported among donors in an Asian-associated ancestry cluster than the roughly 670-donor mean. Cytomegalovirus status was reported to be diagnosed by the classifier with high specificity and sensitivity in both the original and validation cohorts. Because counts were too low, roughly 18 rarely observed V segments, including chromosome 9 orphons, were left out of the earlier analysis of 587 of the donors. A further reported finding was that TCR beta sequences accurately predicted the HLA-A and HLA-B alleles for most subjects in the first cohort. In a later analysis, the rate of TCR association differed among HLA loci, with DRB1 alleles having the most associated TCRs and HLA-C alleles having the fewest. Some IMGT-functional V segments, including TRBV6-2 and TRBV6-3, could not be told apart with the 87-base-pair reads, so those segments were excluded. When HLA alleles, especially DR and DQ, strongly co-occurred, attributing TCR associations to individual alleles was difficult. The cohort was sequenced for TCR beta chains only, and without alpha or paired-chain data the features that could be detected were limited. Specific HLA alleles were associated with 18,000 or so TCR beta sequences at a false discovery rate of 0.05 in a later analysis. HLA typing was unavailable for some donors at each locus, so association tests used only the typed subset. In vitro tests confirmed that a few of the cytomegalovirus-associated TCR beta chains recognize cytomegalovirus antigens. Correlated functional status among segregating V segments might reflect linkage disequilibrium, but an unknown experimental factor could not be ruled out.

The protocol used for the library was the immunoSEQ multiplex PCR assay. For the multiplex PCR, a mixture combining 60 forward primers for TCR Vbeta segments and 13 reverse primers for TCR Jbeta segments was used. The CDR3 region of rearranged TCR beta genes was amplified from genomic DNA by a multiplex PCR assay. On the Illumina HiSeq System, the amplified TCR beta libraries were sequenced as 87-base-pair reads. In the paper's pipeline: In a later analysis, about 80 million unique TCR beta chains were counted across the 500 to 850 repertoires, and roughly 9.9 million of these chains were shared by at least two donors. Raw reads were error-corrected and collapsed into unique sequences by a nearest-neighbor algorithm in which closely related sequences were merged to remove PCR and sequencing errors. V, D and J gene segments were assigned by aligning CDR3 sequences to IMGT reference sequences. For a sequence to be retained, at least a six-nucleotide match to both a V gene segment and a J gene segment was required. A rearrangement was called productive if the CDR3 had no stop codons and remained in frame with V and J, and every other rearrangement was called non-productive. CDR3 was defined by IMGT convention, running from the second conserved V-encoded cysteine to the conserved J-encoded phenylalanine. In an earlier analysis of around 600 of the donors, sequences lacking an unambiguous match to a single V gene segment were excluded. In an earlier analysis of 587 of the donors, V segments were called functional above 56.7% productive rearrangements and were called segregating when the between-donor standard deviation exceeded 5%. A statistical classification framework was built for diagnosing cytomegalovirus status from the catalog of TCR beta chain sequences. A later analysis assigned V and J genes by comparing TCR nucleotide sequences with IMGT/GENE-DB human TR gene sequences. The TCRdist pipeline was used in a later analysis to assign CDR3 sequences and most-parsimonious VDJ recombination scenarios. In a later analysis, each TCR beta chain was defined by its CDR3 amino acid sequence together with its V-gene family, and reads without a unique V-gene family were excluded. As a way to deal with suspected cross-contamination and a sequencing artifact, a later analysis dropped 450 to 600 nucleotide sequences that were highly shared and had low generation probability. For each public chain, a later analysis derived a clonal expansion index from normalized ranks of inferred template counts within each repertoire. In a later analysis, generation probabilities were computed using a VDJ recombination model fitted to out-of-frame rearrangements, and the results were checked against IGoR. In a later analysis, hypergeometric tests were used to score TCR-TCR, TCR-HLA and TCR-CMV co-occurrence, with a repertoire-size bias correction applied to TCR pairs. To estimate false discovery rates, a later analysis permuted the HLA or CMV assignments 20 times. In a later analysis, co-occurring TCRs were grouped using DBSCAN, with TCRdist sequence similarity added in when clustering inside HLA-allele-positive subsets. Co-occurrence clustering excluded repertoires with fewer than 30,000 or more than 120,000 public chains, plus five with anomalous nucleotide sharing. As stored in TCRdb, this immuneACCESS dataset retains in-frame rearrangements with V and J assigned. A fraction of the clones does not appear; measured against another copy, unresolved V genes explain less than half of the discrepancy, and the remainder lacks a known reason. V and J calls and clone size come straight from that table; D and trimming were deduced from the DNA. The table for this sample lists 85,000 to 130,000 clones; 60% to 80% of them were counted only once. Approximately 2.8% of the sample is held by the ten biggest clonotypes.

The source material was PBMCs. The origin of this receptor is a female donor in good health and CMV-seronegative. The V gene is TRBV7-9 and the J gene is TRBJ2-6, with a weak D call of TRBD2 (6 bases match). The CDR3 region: CASTPGAGANVLTF. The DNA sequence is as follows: TGTGCCAGCACCCCGGGGGCTGGGGCCAACGTCCTGACTTTC. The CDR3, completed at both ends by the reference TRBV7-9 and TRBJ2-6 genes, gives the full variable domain DTGVSQNPRHKITKRGQNVTFRCDPISEHNRLYWYRQTLGQGPEFLTYFQNEAQLEKSRLLSDRFSAERPKGSFSTLEIQRTEQGDSAMYLCASTPGAGANVLTFGAGSRLTVL.